The 19 T cell receptor beta chains given below trace back to one sample, sequenced in a study of immune cell composition in non-small cell lung cancer. Normal lung sampling was at least 3 cm from the tumour, as distant as possible. This table comes from immunoSEQ multiplex PCR, and its TCRdb copy is limited to in-frame clones, with some not included. The sample holds about 4,900 clones, approximately 72% seen once. The specimen was non-adjacent lung tissue. Source of these receptors: a human donor with non-small cell lung cancer.

The CDR3 coding sequence is TGTGCCAGCAGTCTCGGGACAGGGAGTGAAGCTTTCTTT. Translation: CASSLGTGSEAFF. The V and J genes are TRBV28 and TRBJ1-1; 9 nucleotides agree with TRBD1. Germline V CDR1 and CDR2: MDHEN, SYDVKM. The CDR3 consists of 13 residues. Losses at the gene ends were 5 bases for V and 7 bases for J; bases not matched to a gene: 5.

The CDR3 nucleotides are TGTGCCAGCAGTCTCGGAGTAGCGGGAGTTCCGTATTTT. Its protein is CASSLGVAGVPYF. V usage is TRBV27 and J usage is TRBJ2-3, with 9 bases that match TRBD2. This CDR3 has 13 residues. Germline loops: CDR1 MNHEY, CDR2 SMNVEV (reference sequence). V trimming: 5 bases; J trimming: 14 bases; junction bases outside the gene matches: 11.

The rearrangement joins TRBV7-9 to TRBJ2-1; 8 bases match TRBD2. CDR1 is SEHNR and CDR2 is FQNEAQ in the germline V gene (reference sequence). The CDR3 contains 17 residues. J lost 3 bases, V lost 0 bases, and 7 bases had no gene match. CDR3 bases: TGTGCCAGCAGCTTAGCGCAATTAGGGACTAGCTACAATGAGCAGTTCTTC. It yields the protein CASSLAQLGTSYNEQFF.

The rearrangement joins TRBV7-6 to TRBJ1-5; the match to TRBD1 covers 9 bases. There are 14 residues in the CDR3. V was clipped by 1 base and J by 7 bases; unmatched bases: 2. CDR1 and CDR2 (germline): SGHVS, FNYEAQ. The CDR3 DNA follows: TGTGCCAGCAGCTTAGAGGACAGGGGCCAGCCCCAGCATTTT. The encoded protein is CASSLEDRGQPQHF.

The J gene is TRBJ2-1, the V gene TRBV4-2; 11 bases are shared with TRBD2. V lost 1 base, J lost 6 bases, and 5 bases stayed unmatched. From germline, CDR1 is LGHNA and CDR2 YNFKEQ. CDR3 length: 16 amino acids. The DNA of the CDR3 is TGTGCCAGCAGCCAAGGCTCTAGCGGGGGGCTCAATGAGCAGTTCTTC. Translating it yields CASSQGSSGGLNEQFF.

The gene calls are TRBV2 and TRBJ2-7, with D possibly matching TRBD1 (6 bases). The CDR3 sequence is 15 residues long. With 5 bases removed from V and 7 bases from J, the gap between germline ends came to 21 bases. Germline CDR1 reads SNHLY; CDR2 reads FYNNEI. The CDR3 bases are TGTGCCAGCAGTCCCCTCACAACAGGGCTCGGGGAGCAGTACTTC. This sequence encodes CASSPLTTGLGEQYF.

V is TRBV2 and J is TRBJ2-2; 8 bases map to TRBD2. Unmatched junction bases numbered 5, after V lost 7 bases and J lost 4 bases. The CDR3 runs to 14 residues. Germline V gene lookup returns CDR1 SNHLY and CDR2 FYNNEI. CDR3 sequence: CASNIAGSTGELFF. The CDR3 DNA sequence: TGTGCCAGCAATATAGCGGGGAGCACCGGGGAGCTGTTTTTT.

The chain couples TRBV13 to TRBJ1-5; unclear D gene. Deletions cut 5 bases from V and 4 bases from J, with 12 bases between. Germline CDR1 and CDR2: PRHDT and FYEKMQ (reference sequence). This CDR3 region has 14 residues. CDR3 protein: CASSDSRGNQPQHF. CDR3 nucleotides: TGTGCCAGCAGCGACTCGAGAGGGAATCAGCCCCAGCATTTT.

The J gene is TRBJ2-7, the V gene TRBV2; TRBD2 matches at 11 bases. CDR3 length: 17 residues. After removal of 2 bases from V and 2 bases from J, the junction contained 8 bases not matched to a gene. The germline gives CDR1 SNHLY, CDR2 FYNNEI. Here the CDR3 reads CASSESVAGGPPYEQYF. The CDR3 DNA reads TGTGCCAGCAGTGAATCGGTAGCGGGAGGGCCCCCCTACGAGCAGTACTTC.

The V call is TRBV18, the J call TRBJ2-7; the D is unclear. V was pared by 6 bases and J by 0 bases, with 12 bases between. The CDR3 runs to 14 residues. Germline assignment: CDR1 KGHSH and CDR2 LQKENI. The CDR3 is CASSPLRSSYEQYF. In DNA, the CDR3 is TGTGCCAGCTCTCCCCTGAGGAGCTCCTACGAGCAGTACTTC.

This chain links TRBV6-1 with TRBJ2-3; 8 bases fit TRBD2. V was clipped by 4 bases and J by 6 bases; unmatched bases: 12. CDR3 length: 16 residues. From germline, CDR1 is MNHNS and CDR2 SASEGT. CDR3 sequence (DNA): TGTGCCAGCAGTGTCGGGGAGGTGGCTAGCGGGGATACGCAGTATTTT. As protein: CASSVGEVASGDTQYF.

This chain links TRBV7-9 with TRBJ1-1, with D unclear. V lost 2 bases and J lost 10, with 11 bases in between. The CDR3 loop spans 12 amino acids. The germline gives CDR1 SEHNR, CDR2 FQNEAQ (reference sequence). CDR3 in amino acids: CASSLRGLRAFF. The CDR3 bases are TGTGCCAGCAGCTTAAGAGGGTTGAGAGCTTTCTTT.

This chain uses TRBV13 with TRBJ2-4; 10 bases map to TRBD1. Trimming at V came to 5 bases and at J to 6 bases, leaving 4 bases not matched to a gene. CDR1 is PRHDT and CDR2 is FYEKMQ in the germline V gene (reference sequence). The CDR3 covers 14 residues. The CDR3 sequence is CASSIRDRGNIQYF. The CDR3 bases are TGTGCCAGCAGCATCCGGGACAGGGGAAACATTCAGTACTTC.

This clone has just a few counts. This chain links TRBV7-9 with TRBJ2-4; D is perhaps TRBD2 (7 bases). Deletions cut 5 bases from V and 1 base from J, with 24 bases between. The germline V gene has CDR1 SEHNR and CDR2 FQNEAQ (reference sequence). This CDR3 region has 19 residues. The CDR3 is CASSDPRGAAGIAKNIQYF. CDR3 DNA: TGTGCCAGCAGCGACCCTCGGGGGGCGGCGGGTATTGCCAAAAACATTCAGTACTTC.

This chain uses TRBV19 with TRBJ1-5, with D possibly being TRBD1 (5 bases). Germline CDR1 is LNHDA and CDR2 is SQIVND (reference sequence). The ends were cut back, 0 bases at V and 7 bases at J, with 13 bases in the middle. The CDR3 sequence is 15 residues long. Written as DNA, the CDR3 is TGTGCCAGTAGTATAGATCCCGGGGGTCGGCAGCCCCAGCATTTT. This sequence encodes CASSIDPGGRQPQHF.

The chain is built from TRBV4-1 and TRBJ1-6; 7 bases line up with TRBD1. Germline CDR1 and CDR2: MGHRA and YSYEKL. The CDR3 has 15 amino acids. Trimming removed 4 bases from V and 6 bases from J; junction bases left unmatched: 6. Here the CDR3 reads CASSLWTGANSPLHF. CDR3 nucleotides: TGCGCCAGCAGCCTGTGGACAGGCGCTAATTCACCCCTCCACTTT.

The chain combines TRBV6-4 with TRBJ2-3; 16 nucleotides line up with TRBD2. V lost 10 bases, J lost 6 bases, and 13 bases stayed unmatched. This CDR3 is built from 17 residues. CDR1 is MRHNA, CDR2 SNTAGT, per germline. The CDR3 coding sequence is TGTGCCACTTATTGCGAGGGACTAGCGGGAGGGCTGGATACGCAGTATTTT. Translated, it gives CATYCEGLAGGLDTQYF.

This chain uses TRBV6-5 with TRBJ2-1; 8 nucleotides match TRBD1. J gave up 3 bases and V 8 bases, and 3 bases lay outside the gene matches. Germline CDR1 reads MNHEY; CDR2 reads SVGAGI. The CDR3 covers 13 residues. CDR3 loop: CASWTGHYNEQFF. The DNA for the CDR3 is TGTGCCAGCTGGACAGGGCACTACAATGAGCAGTTCTTC.

V and J are TRBV5-1 and TRBJ1-5; D not resolved. Trimming shortened V by 4 bases and J by 7 bases, and 15 bases separated the two germline ends. Germline lookup yields CDR1 SGHRS and CDR2 YFSETQ. The CDR3 consists of 14 residues. CDR3 region: CASSEDGSGQPQHF. The CDR3 DNA is TGCGCCAGCAGCGAAGACGGGTCCGGGCAGCCCCAGCATTTT.